This TCR beta chain is drawn from a study of blood T cell repertoires in COVID-19 (dated by TCRdb to between 2020 and 2021). Notes on the research overall: The collaborator samples originated in the United States, Italy and Spain and spanned the acute and convalescent phases of COVID-19. Nearly every sample came with metadata listing a de-identified subject ID, COVID-19 status, age in years and sex. The repertoires were released in a freely available public database intended as a resource for research on the immune response to SARS-CoV-2. The prospective study material was composed of cDNA or gDNA derived from T cells, B-cell-depleted T cells, or PBMCs. Subjects who had been exposed to COVID-19, were actively infected with it, or had recovered from it provided the deeply sampled blood TCRbeta repertoires that made up the dataset. Where HLA class I and class II types were available, the types were taken from metadata supplied by the sample provider, not from assay-based typing. Samples were obtained from the ongoing ImmuneRACE study (first 160 participants) and from over 1,000 subjects provided by 6 global collaborators. Here is what the overall study found, with its caveats: How much clinical and demographic metadata was included differed by source and by participant, and the metadata was provided uncurated.

Each collaborating institution followed its own protocols to collect whole blood in K2EDTA tubes. For TCRbeta analysis, collaborators shipped samples in one of three forms: frozen whole blood, isolated PBMCs, or DNA extracted from either of those sample types. The table lists this clone with a few counts. The target of this receptor is not known. Nothing much larger sits one base from this clone, and base qualities are not available. TCRbeta CDR3 regions were amplified from genomic DNA using the immunoSEQ Assay, a bias-controlled multiplex PCR. As for how the authors treated the data: Within the assay, amplification of reference gene primers was used to estimate how many nucleated cells each sample contained. To quantify the absolute abundance of each unique TCRbeta CDR3 rearrangement, sequence reads were collapsed and filtered. For each sample, productive Simpson clonality was calculated by taking the square root of Simpson's diversity index across productive rearrangements. Here the immuneACCESS table is served through TCRdb, limited to in-frame sequences with V and J called. Missing clones are a known gap in these copies; in checked studies unresolved V genes cover under half, and the rest lacks a known reason. V and J calls and clone size come straight from that table; D and trimming were deduced from the DNA. For this sample the table gives some 45,000 clones, of which approximately 85% were detected only once. Jointly, the top ten make up about 31% of the sample.

Counted from cysteine to phenylalanine, this CDR3 has 13 amino acids. Only the CDR3 DNA is retained, 39 bases long and in frame from the first base. For CDR1 and CDR2, the germline V gene lists SGDLS and YYNGEE. Trimming removed 3 bases from V and 4 bases from J, leaving 9 bases between the germline ends. The specimen was peripheral blood. The sequence derives from a woman older than 75 with acute or convalescent COVID-19. Recombination connected TRBV9 to TRBJ2-3, with the D gene too uncertain to name. Here is the DNA: TGTGCCAGCAGCGCCCCTCAGGCAGATACGCAGTATTTT. This yields the protein CASSAPQADTQYF.